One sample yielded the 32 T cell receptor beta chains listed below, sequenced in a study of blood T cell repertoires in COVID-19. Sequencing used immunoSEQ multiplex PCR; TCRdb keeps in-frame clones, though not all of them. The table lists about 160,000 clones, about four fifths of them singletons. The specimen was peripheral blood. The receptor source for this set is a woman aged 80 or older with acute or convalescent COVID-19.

The CDR3 region has the DNA TGTGCCTGGCGCGACAGGGGAAGGACAGATACGCAGTATTTT. It yields the protein CAWRDRGRTDTQYF. The rearrangement joins TRBV30 to TRBJ2-3; 8 nucleotides line up with TRBD1. V lost 5 bases to trimming and J lost 3 bases; unmatched junction nucleotides: 7. The CDR3 spans 14 residues. The V gene's germline CDR1 is GTSNPN and CDR2 SVGIG (reference sequence).

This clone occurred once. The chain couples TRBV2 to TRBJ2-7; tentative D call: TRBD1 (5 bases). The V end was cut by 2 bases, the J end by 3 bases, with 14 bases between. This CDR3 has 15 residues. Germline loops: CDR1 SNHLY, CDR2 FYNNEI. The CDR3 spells CASSEQGLTGYEQYF. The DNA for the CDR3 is TGTGCCAGCAGTGAACAGGGTCTTACCGGCTACGAGCAGTACTTC.

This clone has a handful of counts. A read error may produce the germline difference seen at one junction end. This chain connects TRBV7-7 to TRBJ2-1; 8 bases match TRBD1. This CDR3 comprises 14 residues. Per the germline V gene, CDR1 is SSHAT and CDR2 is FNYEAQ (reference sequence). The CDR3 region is CASSRGQGAGEQFF. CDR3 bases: TGTGCTAGCAGCCGGGGGCAGGGGGCAGGTGAGCAGTTCTTC.

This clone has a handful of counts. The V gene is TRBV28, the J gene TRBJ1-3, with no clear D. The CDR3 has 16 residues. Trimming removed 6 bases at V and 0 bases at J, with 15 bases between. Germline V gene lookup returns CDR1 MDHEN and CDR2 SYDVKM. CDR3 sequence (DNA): TGTGCCAGCAGCCCGAGGCGCCGAACCTCTGGAAACACCATATATTTT. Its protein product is CASSPRRRTSGNTIYF. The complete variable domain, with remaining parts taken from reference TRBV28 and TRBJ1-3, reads DVKVTQSSRYLVKRTGEKVFLECVQDMDHENMFWYRQDPGLGLRLIYFSYDVKMKEKGDIPEGYSVSREKKERFSLILESASTNQTSMYLCASSPRRRTSGNTIYFGEGSWLTVV.

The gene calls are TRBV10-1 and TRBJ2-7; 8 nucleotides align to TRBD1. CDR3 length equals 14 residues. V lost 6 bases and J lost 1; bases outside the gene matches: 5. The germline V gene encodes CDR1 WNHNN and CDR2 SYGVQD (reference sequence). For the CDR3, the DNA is TGCGCCAGCAGCAGAGGACAGGGATCCTACGAGCAGTACTTC. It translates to CASSRGQGSYEQYF.

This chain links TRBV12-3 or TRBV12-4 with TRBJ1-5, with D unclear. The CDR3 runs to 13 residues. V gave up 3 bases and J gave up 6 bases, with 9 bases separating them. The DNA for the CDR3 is TGTGCCAGCAGTTTCGAGCGTTCTCAGCCCCAGCATTTT. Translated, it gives CASSFERSQPQHF.

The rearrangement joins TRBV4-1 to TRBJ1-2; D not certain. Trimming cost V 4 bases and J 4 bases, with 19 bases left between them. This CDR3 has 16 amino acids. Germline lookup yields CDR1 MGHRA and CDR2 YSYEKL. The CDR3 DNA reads TGCGCCAGCAGCCCCGAATCGGGGAATGGGGTCTATGGCTACACCTTC. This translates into CASSPESGNGVYGYTF.

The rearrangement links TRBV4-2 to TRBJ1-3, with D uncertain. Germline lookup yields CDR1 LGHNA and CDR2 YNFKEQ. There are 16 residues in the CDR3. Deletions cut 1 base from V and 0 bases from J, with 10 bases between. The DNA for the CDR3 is TGTGCCAGCAGCCAAGCTTCGGTGAGCTCTGGAAACACCATATATTTT. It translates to CASSQASVSSGNTIYF.

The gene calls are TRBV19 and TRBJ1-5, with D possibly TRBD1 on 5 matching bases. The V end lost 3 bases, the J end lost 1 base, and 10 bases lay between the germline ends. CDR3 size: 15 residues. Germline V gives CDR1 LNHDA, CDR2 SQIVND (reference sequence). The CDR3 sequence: CASSITGDSNQPQHF. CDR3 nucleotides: TGTGCCAGTAGTATCACGGGGGACAGCAATCAGCCCCAGCATTTT.

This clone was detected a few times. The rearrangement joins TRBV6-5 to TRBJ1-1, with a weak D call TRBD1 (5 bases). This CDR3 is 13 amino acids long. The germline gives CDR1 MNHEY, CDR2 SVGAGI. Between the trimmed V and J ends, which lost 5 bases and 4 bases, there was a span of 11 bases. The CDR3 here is CASSRGGSTEAFF. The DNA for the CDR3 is TGTGCCAGCAGTCGGGGGGGAAGCACTGAAGCTTTCTTT.

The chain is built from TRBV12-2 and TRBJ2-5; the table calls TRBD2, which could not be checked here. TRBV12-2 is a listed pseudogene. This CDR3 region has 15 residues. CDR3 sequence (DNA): TGTGCAAGTCGCTTAGCGGAGGCTAGGCAAGAGACCCAGTACTTC. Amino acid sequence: CASRLAEARQETQYF.

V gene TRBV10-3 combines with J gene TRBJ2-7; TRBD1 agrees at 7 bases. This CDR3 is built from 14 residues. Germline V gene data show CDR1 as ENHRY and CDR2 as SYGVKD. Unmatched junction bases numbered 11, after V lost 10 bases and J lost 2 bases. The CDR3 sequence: CASAGTVNTYEQYF. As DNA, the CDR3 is TGTGCCAGCGCCGGGACAGTGAATACCTACGAGCAGTACTTC.

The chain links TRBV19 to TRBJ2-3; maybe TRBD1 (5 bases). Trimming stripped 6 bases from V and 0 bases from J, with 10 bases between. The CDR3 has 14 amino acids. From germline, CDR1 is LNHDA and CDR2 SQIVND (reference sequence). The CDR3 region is CASRARASTDTQYF. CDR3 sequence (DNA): TGTGCCAGTAGGGCCAGGGCTAGCACAGATACGCAGTATTTT. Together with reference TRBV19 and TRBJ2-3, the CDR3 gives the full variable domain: DGGITQSPKYLFRKEGQNVTLSCEQNLNHDAMYWYRQDPGQGLRLIYYSQIVNDFQKGDIAEGYSVSREKKESFPLTVTSAQKNPTAFYLCASRARASTDTQYFGPGTRLTVL.

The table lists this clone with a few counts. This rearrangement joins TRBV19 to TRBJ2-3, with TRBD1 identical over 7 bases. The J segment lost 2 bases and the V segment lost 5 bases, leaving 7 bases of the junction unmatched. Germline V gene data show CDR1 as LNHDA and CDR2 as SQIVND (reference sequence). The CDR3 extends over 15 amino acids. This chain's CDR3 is CASSYTGALTDTQYF. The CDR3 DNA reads TGTGCCAGTAGTTATACAGGGGCCCTCACAGATACGCAGTATTTT.

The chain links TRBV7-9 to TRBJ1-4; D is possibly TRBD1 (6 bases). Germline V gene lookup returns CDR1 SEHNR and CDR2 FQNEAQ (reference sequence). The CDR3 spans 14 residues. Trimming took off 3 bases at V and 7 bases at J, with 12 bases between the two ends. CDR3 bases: TGTGCCAGCAGCTTTGGGGGCCAGGGTGAAAAACTGTTTTTT. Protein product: CASSFGGQGEKLFF.

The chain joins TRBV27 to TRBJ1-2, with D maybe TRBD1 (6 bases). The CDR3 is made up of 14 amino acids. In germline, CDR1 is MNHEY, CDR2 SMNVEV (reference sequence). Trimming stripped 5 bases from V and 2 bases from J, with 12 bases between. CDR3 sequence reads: CASSPTTGNYGYTF. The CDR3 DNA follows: TGTGCCAGCAGTCCTACGACAGGCAACTATGGCTACACCTTC.

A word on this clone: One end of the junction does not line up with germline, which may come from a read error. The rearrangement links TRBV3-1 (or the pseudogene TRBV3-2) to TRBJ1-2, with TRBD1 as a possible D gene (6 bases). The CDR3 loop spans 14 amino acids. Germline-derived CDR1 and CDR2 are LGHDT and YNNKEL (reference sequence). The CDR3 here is CASNQDLGAHGYTF. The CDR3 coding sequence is TGTGCCAGCAACCAAGATCTGGGGGCCCATGGCTACACCTTC.

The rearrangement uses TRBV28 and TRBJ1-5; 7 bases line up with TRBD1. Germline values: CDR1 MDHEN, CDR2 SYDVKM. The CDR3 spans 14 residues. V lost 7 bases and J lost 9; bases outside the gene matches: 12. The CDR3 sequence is CASNKNQGVTPQHF. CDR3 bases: TGTGCCAGCAACAAAAATCAGGGGGTGACGCCCCAGCATTTT. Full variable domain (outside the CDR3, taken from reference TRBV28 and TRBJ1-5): DVKVTQSSRYLVKRTGEKVFLECVQDMDHENMFWYRQDPGLGLRLIYFSYDVKMKEKGDIPEGYSVSREKKERFSLILESASTNQTSMYLCASNKNQGVTPQHFGDGTRLSIL.

CDR3 bases: TGTGCCAGTGCGTTAGGGGGCAGCAATGAAAAACTGTTTTTT. Translation: CASALGGSNEKLFF. The chain couples TRBV19 to TRBJ1-4; 7 nucleotides match TRBD1. After removal of 8 bases from V and 5 bases from J, the junction contained 8 bases not matched to a gene. This CDR3 region has 14 residues. Germline lookup yields CDR1 LNHDA and CDR2 SQIVND (reference sequence).

The DNA of the CDR3 is TGTGCCAGCTCACCACCGCCAGGTTACGAGCAGTACTTC. Its translation is CASSPPPGYEQYF. The chain has TRBV18 and TRBJ2-7, with D hard to call. CDR1 KGHSH and CDR2 LQKENI come from the germline V gene. The V end lost 0 bases, the J end lost 4 bases, and 7 bases lay between the germline ends. The CDR3 totals 13 residues.

The CDR3 nucleotides read TGTGCCAGCAGCCTCTACAGGGCCGACTCTGGAAACACCATATATTTT. This encodes CASSLYRADSGNTIYF. The chain recombines TRBV14 with TRBJ1-3; D possibly corresponds to TRBD1 (6 bases). Germline CDR1 and CDR2: SGHDN and FVKESK. V lost 4 bases and J 0 bases, leaving 13 bases between the germline ends. There are 16 residues in the CDR3.

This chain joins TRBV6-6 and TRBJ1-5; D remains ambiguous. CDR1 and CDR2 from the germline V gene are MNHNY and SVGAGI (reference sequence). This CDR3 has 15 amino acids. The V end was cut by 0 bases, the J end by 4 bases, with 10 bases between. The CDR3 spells CASSYSNRENQPQHF. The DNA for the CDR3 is TGTGCCAGCAGTTACTCGAATCGCGAAAATCAGCCCCAGCATTTT.

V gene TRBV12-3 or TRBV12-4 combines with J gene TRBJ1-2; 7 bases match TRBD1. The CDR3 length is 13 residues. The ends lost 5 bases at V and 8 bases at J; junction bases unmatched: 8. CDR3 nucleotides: TGTGCCAGCAGTACCTCAGGGGGAGAAGGCTACACCTTC. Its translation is CASSTSGGEGYTF.

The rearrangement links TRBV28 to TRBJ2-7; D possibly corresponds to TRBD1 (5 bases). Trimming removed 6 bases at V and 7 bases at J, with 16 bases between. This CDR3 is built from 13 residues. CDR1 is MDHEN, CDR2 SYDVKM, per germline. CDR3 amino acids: CASSPYQGEEQYF. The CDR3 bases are TGTGCCAGCAGCCCCTACCAGGGTGAGGAGCAGTACTTC.

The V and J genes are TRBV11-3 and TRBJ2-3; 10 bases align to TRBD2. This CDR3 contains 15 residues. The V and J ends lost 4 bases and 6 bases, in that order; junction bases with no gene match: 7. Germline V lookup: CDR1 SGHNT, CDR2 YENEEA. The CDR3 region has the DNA TGTGCCAGCAGCTCCACCTCTAGCGGGAGTGATACGCAGTATTTT. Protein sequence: CASSSTSSGSDTQYF.

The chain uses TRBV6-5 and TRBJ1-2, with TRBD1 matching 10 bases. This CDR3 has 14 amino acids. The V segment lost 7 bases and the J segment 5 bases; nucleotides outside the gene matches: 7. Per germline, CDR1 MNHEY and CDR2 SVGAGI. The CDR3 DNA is TGTGCCAGCACTAGGGACAGGGGTGATTATGGCTACACCTTC. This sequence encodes CASTRDRGDYGYTF.

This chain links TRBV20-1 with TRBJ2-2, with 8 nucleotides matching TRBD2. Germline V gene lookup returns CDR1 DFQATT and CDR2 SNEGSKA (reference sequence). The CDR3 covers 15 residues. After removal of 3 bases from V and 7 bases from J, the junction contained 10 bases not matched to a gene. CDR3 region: CSASDGRATGGELFF. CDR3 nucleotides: TGCAGTGCTAGTGACGGGAGGGCCACGGGCGGGGAGCTGTTTTTT.

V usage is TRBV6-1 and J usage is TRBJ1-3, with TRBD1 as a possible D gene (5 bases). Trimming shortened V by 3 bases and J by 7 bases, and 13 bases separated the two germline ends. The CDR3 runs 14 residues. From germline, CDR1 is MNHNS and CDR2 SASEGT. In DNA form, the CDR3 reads TGTGCCAGCAGTGAGACAGCCGCCCTGAACACCATATATTTT. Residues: CASSETAALNTIYF.

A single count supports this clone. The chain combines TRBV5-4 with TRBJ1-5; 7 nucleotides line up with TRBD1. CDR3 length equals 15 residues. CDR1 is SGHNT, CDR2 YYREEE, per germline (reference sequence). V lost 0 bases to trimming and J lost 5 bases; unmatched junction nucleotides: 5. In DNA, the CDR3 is TGTGCCAGCAGCTTGGGGGGCAGGGGGGATCAGCCCCAGCATTTT. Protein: CASSLGGRGDQPQHF.

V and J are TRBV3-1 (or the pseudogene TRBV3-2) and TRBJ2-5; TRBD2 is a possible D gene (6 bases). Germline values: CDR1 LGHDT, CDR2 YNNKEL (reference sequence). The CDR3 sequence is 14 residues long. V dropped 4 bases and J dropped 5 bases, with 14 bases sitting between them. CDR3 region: CASSPGPGRETQYF. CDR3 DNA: TGTGCCAGCAGCCCTGGACCAGGGAGGGAGACCCAGTACTTC.

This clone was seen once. CDR3 loop: CASSRIQGISYNSPLHF. CDR3 nucleotide sequence: TGTGCCAGCAGCCGGATCCAGGGGATCTCCTATAATTCACCCCTCCACTTT. The chain combines TRBV3-1 (or the pseudogene TRBV3-2) with TRBJ1-6; D perhaps matches TRBD1 (6 bases). The CDR3 has 17 amino acids. V was trimmed by 4 bases and J by 0 bases, leaving 13 bases between them. Germline CDR1 and CDR2: LGHDT and YNNKEL (reference sequence).

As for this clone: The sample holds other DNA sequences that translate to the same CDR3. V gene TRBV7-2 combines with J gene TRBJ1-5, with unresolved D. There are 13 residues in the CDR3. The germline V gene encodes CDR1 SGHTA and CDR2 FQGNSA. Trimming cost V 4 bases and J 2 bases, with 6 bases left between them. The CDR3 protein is CASSSVGNQPQHF. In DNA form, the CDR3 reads TGTGCCAGCAGCTCGGTTGGCAATCAGCCCCAGCATTTT. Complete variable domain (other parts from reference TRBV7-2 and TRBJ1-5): GAGVSQSPSNKVTEKGKDVELRCDPISGHTALYWYRQSLGQGLEFLIYFQGNSAPDKSGLPSDRFSAERTGGSVSTLTIQRTQQEDSAVYLCASSSVGNQPQHFGDGTRLSIL.